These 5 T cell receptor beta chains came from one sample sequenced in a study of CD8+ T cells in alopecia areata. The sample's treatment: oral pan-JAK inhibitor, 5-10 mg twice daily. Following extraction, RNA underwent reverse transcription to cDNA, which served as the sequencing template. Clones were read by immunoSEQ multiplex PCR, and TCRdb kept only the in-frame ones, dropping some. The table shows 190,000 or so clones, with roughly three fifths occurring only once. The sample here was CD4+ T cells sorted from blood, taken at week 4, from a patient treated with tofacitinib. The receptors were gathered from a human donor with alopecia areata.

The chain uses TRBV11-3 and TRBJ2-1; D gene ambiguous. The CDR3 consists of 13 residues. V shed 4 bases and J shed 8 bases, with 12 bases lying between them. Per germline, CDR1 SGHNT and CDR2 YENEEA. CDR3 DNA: TGTGCCAGCAGCTCCGATGGGTCTGATGAGCAGTTCTTC. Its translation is CASSSDGSDEQFF. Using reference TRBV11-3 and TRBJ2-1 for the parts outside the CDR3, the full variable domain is EAGVVQSPRYKIIEKKQPVAFWCNPISGHNTLYWYLQNLGQGPELLIRYENEEAVDDSQLPKDRFSAERLKGVDSTLKIQPAELGDSAVYLCASSSDGSDEQFFGPGTRLTVL.

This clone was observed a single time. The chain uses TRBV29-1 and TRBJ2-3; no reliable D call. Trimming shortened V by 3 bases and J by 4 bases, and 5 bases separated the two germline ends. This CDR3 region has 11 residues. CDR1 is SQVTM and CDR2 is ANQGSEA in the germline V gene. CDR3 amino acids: CSVEPSDTQYF. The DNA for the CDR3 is TGCAGCGTTGAGCCGTCAGATACGCAGTATTTT.

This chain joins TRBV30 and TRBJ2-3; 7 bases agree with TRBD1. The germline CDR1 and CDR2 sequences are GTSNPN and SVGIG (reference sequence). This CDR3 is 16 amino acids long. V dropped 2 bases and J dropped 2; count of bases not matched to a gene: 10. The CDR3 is CAWSPTDRAYTDTQYF. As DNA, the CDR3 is TGTGCCTGGAGTCCTACCGACAGGGCCTACACAGATACGCAGTATTTT.

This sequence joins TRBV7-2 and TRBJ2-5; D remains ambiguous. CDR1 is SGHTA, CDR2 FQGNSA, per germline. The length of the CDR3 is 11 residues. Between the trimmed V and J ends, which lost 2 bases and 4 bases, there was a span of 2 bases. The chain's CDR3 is CASSLSETQYF. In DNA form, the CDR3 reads TGTGCCAGCAGCTTATCAGAGACCCAGTACTTC.

CDR3 DNA sequence: TGTGCCAGCAGCTGGCGGGACAGGGAAGAGACCCAGTACTTC. Protein sequence: CASSWRDREETQYF. J is TRBJ2-5 and V is TRBV7-9; TRBD1 agrees at 9 bases. The germline gives CDR1 SEHNR, CDR2 FQNEAQ (reference sequence). Losses at the gene ends were 4 bases for V and 3 bases for J; bases not matched to a gene: 3. CDR3 length equals 14 residues.